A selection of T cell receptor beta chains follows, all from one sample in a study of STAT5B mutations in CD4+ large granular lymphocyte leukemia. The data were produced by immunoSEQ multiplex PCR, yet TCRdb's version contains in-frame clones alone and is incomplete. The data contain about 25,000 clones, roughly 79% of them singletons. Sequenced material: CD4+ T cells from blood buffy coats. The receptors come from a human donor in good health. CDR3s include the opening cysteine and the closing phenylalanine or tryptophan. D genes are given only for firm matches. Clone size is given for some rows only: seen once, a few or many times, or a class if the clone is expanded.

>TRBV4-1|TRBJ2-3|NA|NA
TGCGCCAGCAGCCAAGAGACAGAAGACACAGATACGCAGTATTTT
CASSQETEDTDTQYF
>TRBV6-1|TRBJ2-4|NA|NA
TGTGCCAGCACCCAAACGCGGGACAAAAACATTCAGTACTTC
CASTQTRDKNIQYF
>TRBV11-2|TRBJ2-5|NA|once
TGTGCCAGCAGCTTGCCTTGGGGGGCTCCTCAAGAGACCCAGTACTTC
CASSLPWGAPQETQYF
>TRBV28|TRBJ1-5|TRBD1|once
TGTGCCAGCAGTTTGGGACAGGGAAACTATCAGCCCCAGCATTTT
CASSLGQGNYQPQHF
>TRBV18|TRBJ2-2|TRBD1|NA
TGTGCCAGCTCACCGGGACAGCCGTTTACCGGGGAGCTGTTTTTT
CASSPGQPFTGELFF
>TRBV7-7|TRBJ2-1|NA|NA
TGTGCCAGCAGCTCAAACTCCTACAATGAGCAGTTCTTC
CASSSNSYNEQFF
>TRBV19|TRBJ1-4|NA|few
TGTGCCAGTAGTAGTCTGGGAACTAATGAAAAACTGTTTTTT
CASSSLGTNEKLFF
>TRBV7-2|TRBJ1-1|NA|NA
TGTGCCACCGGGGCGGACACTGAAGCTTTCTTT
CATGADTEAFF
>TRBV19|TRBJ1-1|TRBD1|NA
TGTGCCAGCTGTGCCGTGGACAGGGGCCACACTGAAGCTTTCTTT
CASCAVDRGHTEAFF
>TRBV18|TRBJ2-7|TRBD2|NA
TGTGCCAGCTCATCAGGACTAGCGAGTAACTCCTACGAGCAGTACTTC
CASSSGLASNSYEQYF
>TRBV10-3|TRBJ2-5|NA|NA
TGTGCCATCAGTGTAGAGACAGGAACCCAAGAGACCCAGTACTTC
CAISVETGTQETQYF
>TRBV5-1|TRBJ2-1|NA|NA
TGCGCCAGCAGCTTGGTCCCAGGGAAGGGCGATGAGCAGTTCTTC
CASSLVPGKGDEQFF
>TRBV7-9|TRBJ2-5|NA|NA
TGTGCCAGCAGCGGCGGGGGCTCCCAAGAGACCCAGTACTTC
CASSGGGSQETQYF
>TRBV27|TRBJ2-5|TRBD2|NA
TGTGCCAGCAGTTTAAGGGGACTAGCGGGAGCGAAGAAACTCTGGTCCCAAGAGACCCAGTACTTC
CASSLRGLAGAKKLWSQETQYF
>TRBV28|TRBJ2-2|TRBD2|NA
TGTGCCAGCAGTTCACCGGGACTAGCGGGATCTGGGGGGGGCACCGGGGAGCTGTTTTTT
CASSSPGLAGSGGGTGELFF
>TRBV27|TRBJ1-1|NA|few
TGTGCCAGCAGTTTATACACAGGAACCAACACTGAAGCTTTCTTT
CASSLYTGTNTEAFF
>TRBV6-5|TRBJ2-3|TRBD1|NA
TGTGCCAGCACACGAACGGGACAGTTTGATACGCAGTATTTT
CASTRTGQFDTQYF
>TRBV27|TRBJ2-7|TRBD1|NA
TGTGCCAGCAGTGCTGGCTGGGGACAGGACTCCTACGAGCAGTACTTC
CASSAGWGQDSYEQYF
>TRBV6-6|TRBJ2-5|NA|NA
TGTGCCAGCAGTTACGTTCGTCCCGAAGAGACCCAGTACTTC
CASSYVRPEETQYF
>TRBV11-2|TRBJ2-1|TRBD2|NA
TGTGCCAGCAGCCATGGGATAGCGGGTTCGGTCAATGAGCAGTTCTTC
CASSHGIAGSVNEQFF
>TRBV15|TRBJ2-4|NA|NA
TGTGCCACCAGCAGAGAAAGCAGGGCCAAAAACATTCAGTACTTC
CATSRESRAKNIQYF
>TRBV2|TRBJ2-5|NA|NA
TGTGCCAGCAGTTGGGCGCAACAGGAGACCCAGTACTTC
CASSWAQQETQYF
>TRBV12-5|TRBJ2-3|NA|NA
TGTGCTAGTGGTTTGATGGAAACAGATACGCAGTATTTT
CASGLMETDTQYF
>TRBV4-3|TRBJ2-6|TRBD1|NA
TGCGCCAGCAGCCAAGAGGCGAGGGGGCGAGGGGCCAACGTCCTGACTTTC
CASSQEARGRGANVLTF
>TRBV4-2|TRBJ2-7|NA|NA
TGTGCCAGCAGAGAGAGTGGCGGGGGCTTTGACGAGCAGTACTTC
CASRESGGGFDEQYF
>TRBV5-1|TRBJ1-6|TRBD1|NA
TGCGCCAGCAGCCCCGTGGACAGGAATTCACCCCTCCACTTT
CASSPVDRNSPLHF
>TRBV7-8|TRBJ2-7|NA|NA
TGTGCCAGCAGCTTTCTACTAGGGAGTTACGAGCAGTACTTC
CASSFLLGSYEQYF
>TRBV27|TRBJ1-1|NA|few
TGTGCCAGCAAGACGGGGATGAACATGAACACTGAAGCTTTCTTT
CASKTGMNMNTEAFF
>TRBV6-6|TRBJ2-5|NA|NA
TGTGCCAGCAGTTACGTTTCTGGGGGGGAGACCCAGTACTTC
CASSYVSGGETQYF
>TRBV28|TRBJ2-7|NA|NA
TGTGCCAGCAGCATACTTACGGGGACCCACGAGCAGTACTTC
CASSILTGTHEQYF
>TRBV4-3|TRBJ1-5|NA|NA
TGCGCCAGCAGCCAAGAGTTCTTACAGCCCAATCAGCCCCAGCATTTT
CASSQEFLQPNQPQHF
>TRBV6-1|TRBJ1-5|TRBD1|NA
TGTGCCAGCAGTGAAATTGTACAGGGGGCCCAGCCCCAGCATTTT
CASSEIVQGAQPQHF
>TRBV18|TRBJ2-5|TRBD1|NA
TGTGCCAGCTCACCATCCGGGACAGGAACCGAAGAGACCCAGTACTTC
CASSPSGTGTEETQYF
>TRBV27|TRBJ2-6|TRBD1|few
TGTGCCAGCATGGCTTGGACAGGGCCTGGGGCCAACGTCCTGACTTTC
CASMAWTGPGANVLTF
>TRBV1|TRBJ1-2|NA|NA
TGCACCAGCAGCCGACCAAGAGGGGGCTACACCTTC
CTSSRPRGGYTF
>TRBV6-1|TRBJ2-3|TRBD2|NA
TGTGCCAGCAGTGAGGGACTAGAGAGAGCCAATACGCAGTATTTT
CASSEGLERANTQYF
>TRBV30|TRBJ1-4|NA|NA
TGTGCCTGGGCGGCCAGTGAAGCAACTAATGAAAAACTGTTTTTT
CAWAASEATNEKLFF
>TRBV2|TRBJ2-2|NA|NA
TGTGCCAGCAGTTCAACGTACACCGGGGAGCTGTTTTTT
CASSSTYTGELFF
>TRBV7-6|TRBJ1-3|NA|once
TGTGCCAGCAGCTTCGCTATCTCTGGAAACACCATATATTTT
CASSFAISGNTIYF
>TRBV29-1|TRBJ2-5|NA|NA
TGCAGCGTTGACGCAGGGAACCAAGAGACCCAGTACTTC
CSVDAGNQETQYF
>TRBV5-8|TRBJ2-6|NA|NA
TGTGCCAGCAGCTTTCCTGGTTCTGGGGCCAACGTCCTGACTTTC
CASSFPGSGANVLTF
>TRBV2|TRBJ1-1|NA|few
TGTGCCAGCAGTGTCGAGAAACGGAACACTGAAGCTTTCTTT
CASSVEKRNTEAFF
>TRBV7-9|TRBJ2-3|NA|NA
TGTGCCAGCAGCCCTCCGTTTCGCGCAGGGGGGTCAGATACGCAGTATTTT
CASSPPFRAGGSDTQYF
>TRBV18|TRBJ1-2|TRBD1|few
TGTGCCAGCTCACCTGGACAGGTTGGGGTCACCTTC
CASSPGQVGVTF
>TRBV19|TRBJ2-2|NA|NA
TGTGCCAGTAGTATGGGTCAGTGGGACGGGGAGCTGTTTTTT
CASSMGQWDGELFF
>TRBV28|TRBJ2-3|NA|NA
TGTGCCAGCAGTCCGGACTATTTTAGTACAGATACGCAGTATTTT
CASSPDYFSTDTQYF
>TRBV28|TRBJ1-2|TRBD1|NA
TGTGCCAGCAGTCGGACAGGAAGGGACGAGAATGGCTACACCTTC
CASSRTGRDENGYTF
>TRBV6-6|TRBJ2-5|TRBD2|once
TGTGCCAGCAGTTACCCGGGACTAGCGGGGTGGGAGACCCAGTACTTC
CASSYPGLAGWETQYF
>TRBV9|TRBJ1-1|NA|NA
TGTGCCAGCAGCGTAGCAGGGAACACTGAAGCTTTCTTT
CASSVAGNTEAFF
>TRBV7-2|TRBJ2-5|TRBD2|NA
TGTGCCAGCGCTAGCGGGTTTCAAGAGACCCAGTACTTC
CASASGFQETQYF
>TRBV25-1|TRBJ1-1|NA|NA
TGTGCCAGCAGTGAAACCACCAGGGTAGGGAACACTGAAGCTTTCTTT
CASSETTRVGNTEAFF
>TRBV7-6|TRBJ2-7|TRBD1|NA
TGTGCCAGCAGCTACGGACAGGGGGCCTCCTACGAGCAGTACTTC
CASSYGQGASYEQYF
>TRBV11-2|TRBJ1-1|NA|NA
TGTGCCAGCAGCTACACAGTGAACACTGAAGCTTTCTTT
CASSYTVNTEAFF
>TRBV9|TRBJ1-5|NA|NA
TGTGCCAGCAGCGAGAGGAGGGATGTAAAGGGCAATCAGCCCCAGCATTTT
CASSERRDVKGNQPQHF
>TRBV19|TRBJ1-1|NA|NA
TGTGCCAGTATGAACAGGGTGAACACTGAAGCTTTCTTT
CASMNRVNTEAFF